The 4 T cell receptor beta chains presented below share a single source sample, sequenced in a study of CD8+ T cells in alopecia areata (dated by TCRdb to 2017 to 2018). The library was produced with the immunoSEQ multiplex PCR assay. RNA was extracted from all samples and reverse transcribed into cDNA as template for TCR sequencing. The source is immuneACCESS, and TCRdb retained only in-frame sequences with V and J called. Part of the clones is not carried over; for the studies checked, unresolved V genes explain less than half of this, and the remainder is unexplained. The table for this sample lists nearly 200,000 clones; 58% of them were counted only once. The top ten constitute under 7% of the sample. The time point label on this specimen signifies: 24 weeks on oral tofacitinib. The sample's treatment or condition, from its label and the paper: oral pan-JAK inhibitor, 5-10 mg twice daily. The material was CD4+ T cells sorted from blood, obtained at week 24, from a patient treated with tofacitinib. These receptors all come from a human donor with alopecia areata.

CDR3 nucleotide sequence: TGTGCCAGCAGCCTCGGGGGAGCGGTTACCCAAGAGACCCAGTACTTC. This translates into CASSLGGAVTQETQYF. The rearrangement uses TRBV9 and TRBJ2-5; maybe TRBD2 (6 bases). V was clipped by 4 bases and J by 1 base, with 17 bases between them. CDR1 and CDR2 from the germline V gene are SGDLS and YYNGEE. This CDR3 is built from 16 residues. The full variable domain, with the rest looked up from reference TRBV9 and TRBJ2-5, is DSGVTQTPKHLITATGQRVTLRCSPRSGDLSVYWYQQSLDQGLQFLIQYYNGEERAKGNILERFSAQQFPDLHSELNLSSLELGDSALYFCASSLGGAVTQETQYFGPGTRLLVL.

The gene calls are TRBV5-1 and TRBJ2-3; D uncertain. The CDR3 consists of 13 residues. V was clipped by 0 bases and J by 1 base, with 3 bases between them. Germline V gene data show CDR1 as SGHRS and CDR2 as YFSETQ. The CDR3 DNA reads TGCGCCAGCAGCTTGGTCGGCACAGATACGCAGTATTTT. Amino acid sequence: CASSLVGTDTQYF.

CDR3 DNA sequence: TGTGCCAGCAGGAGAAGTAGCGGTCCCTACGAGCAGTACTTC. Protein: CASRRSSGPYEQYF. The chain employs TRBV6-5 and TRBJ2-7; possible D gene TRBD2, 6 bases. The ends were cut back, 6 bases at V and 2 bases at J, with 14 bases in the middle. The germline gives CDR1 MNHEY, CDR2 SVGAGI. The CDR3 runs 14 residues.

This clone was detected a few times. V is TRBV7-9 and J is TRBJ2-3; D is perhaps TRBD2 (5 bases). Germline loops: CDR1 SEHNR, CDR2 FQNEAQ (reference sequence). Trimming took off 5 bases at V and 8 bases at J, with 5 bases between the two ends. The CDR3 is 10 amino acids. Written as DNA, the CDR3 is TGTGCCAGCAGCGGAGGTACGCAGTATTTT. Residues: CASSGGTQYF.